The TCR beta chain under discussion was sequenced for a study of T-cell memory formation after mild COVID-19. Study-level results: A second wave of clones peaked on day 37, and their SARS-CoV-2 specificity went unconfirmed.

V was shortened by 6 bases and J by 3 bases, with 11 bases between the two germline ends. The CDR3 is made up of 13 amino acids. cDNA libraries for TCR alpha and TCR beta, carrying sample barcodes and UMIs, came from 5'RACE with constant-segment primers. Using its own MiXCR run on the 5' RACE reads, TCRdb lists one record per CDR3 protein. This sample yields roughly 550,000 distinct CDR3 sequences, of which around 20% are seen a single time; 9.5% to 15% belongs to the top ten. Comment on this clonotype: No antigen is known for it.

This rearrangement joins TRBV12-3 or TRBV12-4 to TRBJ1-2; perhaps TRBD1 as D (5 bases). Sequencing was carried out using PBMCs or a T cell subset sorted from them (not recorded which). The clonotype comes from an adult woman who had mild COVID-19 (a few samples of this study predate the infection). Cell type and time point are not known. The chain's CDR3 is CASRAQGYYGYTF. The CDR3 nucleotides are TGTGCCAGCAGGGCGCAGGGATACTATGGCTACACCTTC.